A single sample gave rise to the 11 T cell receptor beta chains below, sequenced in a study of T-cell memory formation after mild COVID-19. One entry per CDR3 protein, called by TCRdb with MiXCR from the 5' RACE reads. The sample contains 95,000 to 120,000 distinct CDR3 sequences, roughly a sixth of which appear only once. Sequenced input: PBMCs or a T cell subset sorted from them (not recorded which). The receptors derive from a man younger than 35 who had mild COVID-19 (a few samples of this study predate the infection). Cell type and time point are not known.

The rearrangement uses TRBV6-5 and TRBJ2-7; possibly TRBD1 for D (5 bases). The germline gives CDR1 MNHEY, CDR2 SVGAGI. The CDR3 totals 16 residues. The V end was cut by 4 bases, the J end by 0 bases, with 16 bases between. CDR3 residues: CASSSRVGPSSYEQYF. Here the CDR3 DNA reads TGTGCCAGCAGTTCCAGGGTAGGGCCAAGCTCCTACGAGCAGTACTTC.

This clonotype was observed a few times. This chain joins TRBV5-1 and TRBJ2-5; tentatively, D is TRBD1 (6 bases). V gave up 6 bases and J gave up 2 bases, with 14 bases separating them. This CDR3 has 14 amino acids. Germline V gene sequence: CDR1 SGHRS, CDR2 YFSETQ. As DNA, the CDR3 is TGCGCCAGCAAGTACGGACAGCAGCAAGAGACCCAGTACTTC. Its translation: CASKYGQQQETQYF. Full variable domain (outside the CDR3, taken from reference TRBV5-1 and TRBJ2-5): KAGVTQTPRYLIKTRGQQVTLSCSPISGHRSVSWYQQTPGQGLQFLFEYFSETQRNKGNFPGRFSGRQFSNSRSEMNVSTLELGDSALYLCASKYGQQQETQYFGPGTRLLVL.

The chain is built from TRBV5-1 and TRBJ2-2; 11 bases fit TRBD1. The length of the CDR3 is 15 residues. V dropped 4 bases and J dropped 4; count of bases not matched to a gene: 3. Per germline, CDR1 SGHRS and CDR2 YFSETQ. The CDR3 sequence: CASSLGTGGTGELFF. CDR3 coding DNA: TGCGCCAGCAGCCTCGGGACAGGGGGCACCGGGGAGCTGTTTTTT. The full variable domain, completed using reference TRBV5-1 and TRBJ2-2, is KAGVTQTPRYLIKTRGQQVTLSCSPISGHRSVSWYQQTPGQGLQFLFEYFSETQRNKGNFPGRFSGRQFSNSRSEMNVSTLELGDSALYLCASSLGTGGTGELFFGEGSRLTVL.

V gene TRBV7-2 combines with J gene TRBJ2-5; 7 nucleotides line up with TRBD2. The germline V gene encodes CDR1 SGHTA and CDR2 FQGNSA. There are 13 residues in the CDR3. V lost 3 bases, J lost 5 bases, and 3 bases stayed unmatched. CDR3 bases: TGTGCCAGCAGCTTTGCGGGGGATGAGACCCAGTACTTC. It codes for CASSFAGDETQYF.

This clonotype was counted ten times or more. The CDR3 coding sequence is TGTGCCAGCAGCTTGGTCGGAGGATCGGACGAGCAGTACGTC. Translated, it gives CASSLVGGSDEQYV. This sequence joins TRBV5-5 and TRBJ2-7, with D perhaps TRBD2 (5 bases). CDR1 and CDR2 (germline): SGHKS, YYEKEE (reference sequence). CDR3 length: 14 residues. V dropped 0 bases and J dropped 5 bases, with 12 bases sitting between them.

The chain is built from TRBV6-5 and TRBJ2-1; 13 bases map to TRBD2. Trimming cost V 2 bases and J 5 bases; bases outside gene matches: 3. There are 16 residues in the CDR3. Germline CDR1 and CDR2: MNHEY and SVGAGI. The CDR3 spells CASSYTGTSGNNEQFF. DNA of the CDR3: TGTGCCAGCAGTTACACCGGGACTAGCGGGAACAATGAGCAGTTCTTC.

This clonotype was counted only a few times. The chain recombines TRBV10-1 with TRBJ1-3; perhaps TRBD1 as D (5 bases). This CDR3 is built from 14 residues. Trimming took off 4 bases at V and 2 bases at J, with 9 bases between the two ends. Germline lookup yields CDR1 WNHNN and CDR2 SYGVQD (reference sequence). The CDR3 region has the DNA TGCGCCAGCAGTGCCGGGGGAGCTGGAAACACCATATATTTT. Translating gives CASSAGGAGNTIYF.

This clonotype was seen repeatedly, ten times or more. The chain uses TRBV7-9 and TRBJ2-5; no reliable D call. Trimming removed 3 bases from V and 5 bases from J, with 7 bases in between. Looked up from germline, CDR1 is SEHNR and CDR2 is FQNEAQ (reference sequence). The CDR3 sequence is 12 residues long. The CDR3 DNA follows: TGTGCCAGCAGCTTTGTACGGGAGACCCAGTACTTC. This encodes CASSFVRETQYF.

This clonotype was seen a few times. The chain has TRBV5-1 and TRBJ2-7; possibly TRBD1 or TRBD2 for D (5 bases each). Trimming took 4 bases from V and 6 from J, leaving 14 bases between them. The germline V gene has CDR1 SGHRS and CDR2 YFSETQ. The CDR3 runs to 13 residues. This CDR3 is CASSRDVGSEQYF. Here the CDR3 DNA reads TGCGCCAGCAGCCGGGACGTAGGCTCCGAGCAGTACTTC.

The V call is TRBV4-2, the J call TRBJ1-2; TRBD1 is a possible D gene (5 bases). CDR1 is LGHNA and CDR2 is YNFKEQ in the germline V gene. Trimming removed 7 bases at V and 0 bases at J, with 9 bases between. This CDR3 spans 13 amino acids. CDR3 region: CASKPGPNYGYTF. The CDR3 DNA sequence: TGTGCCAGCAAGCCAGGGCCTAACTATGGCTACACCTTC.

The CDR3 loop is CASSQDSQSEGNSPLHF. The CDR3 DNA reads TGCGCCAGCAGCCAAGATTCCCAGTCCGAGGGGAATTCACCCCTCCACTTT. The chain employs TRBV4-1 and TRBJ1-6, with a weak D call TRBD1 (5 bases). Per germline, CDR1 MGHRA and CDR2 YSYEKL. V was pared by 0 bases and J by 7 bases, with 16 bases between. The CDR3 runs to 17 residues.